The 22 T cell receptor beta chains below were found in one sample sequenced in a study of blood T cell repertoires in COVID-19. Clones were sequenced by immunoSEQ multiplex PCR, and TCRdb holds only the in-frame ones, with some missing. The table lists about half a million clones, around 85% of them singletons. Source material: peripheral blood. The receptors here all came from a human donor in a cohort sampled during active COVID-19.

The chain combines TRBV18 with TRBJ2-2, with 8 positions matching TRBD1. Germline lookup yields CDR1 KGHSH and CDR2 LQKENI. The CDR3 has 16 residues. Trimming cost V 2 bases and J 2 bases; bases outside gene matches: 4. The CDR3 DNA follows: TGTGCCAGCTCACCATGGGCAGGGGGCAACACCGGGGAGCTGTTTTTT. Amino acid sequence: CASSPWAGGNTGELFF. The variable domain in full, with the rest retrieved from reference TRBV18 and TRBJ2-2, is NAGVMQNPRHLVRRRGQEARLRCSPMKGHSHVYWYRQLPEEGLKFMVYLQKENIIDESGMPKERFSAEFPKEGPSILRIQQVVRGDSAAYFCASSPWAGGNTGELFFGEGSRLTVL.

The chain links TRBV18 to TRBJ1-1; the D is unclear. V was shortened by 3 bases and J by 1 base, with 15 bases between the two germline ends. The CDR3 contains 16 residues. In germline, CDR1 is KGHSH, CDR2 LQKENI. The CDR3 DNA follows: TGTGCCAGCTCACCGCGACTAACCCTGGGGAACACTGAAGCTTTCTTT. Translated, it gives CASSPRLTLGNTEAFF.

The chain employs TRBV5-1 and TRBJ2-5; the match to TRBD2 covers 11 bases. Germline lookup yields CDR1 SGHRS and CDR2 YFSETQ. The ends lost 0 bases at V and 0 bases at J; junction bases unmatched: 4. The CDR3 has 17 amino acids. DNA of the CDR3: TGCGCCAGCAGCTTGGCACTAGCGGGGGCTTACCAAGAGACCCAGTACTTC. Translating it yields CASSLALAGAYQETQYF. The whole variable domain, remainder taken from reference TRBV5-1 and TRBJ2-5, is KAGVTQTPRYLIKTRGQQVTLSCSPISGHRSVSWYQQTPGQGLQFLFEYFSETQRNKGNFPGRFSGRQFSNSRSEMNVSTLELGDSALYLCASSLALAGAYQETQYFGPGTRLLVL.

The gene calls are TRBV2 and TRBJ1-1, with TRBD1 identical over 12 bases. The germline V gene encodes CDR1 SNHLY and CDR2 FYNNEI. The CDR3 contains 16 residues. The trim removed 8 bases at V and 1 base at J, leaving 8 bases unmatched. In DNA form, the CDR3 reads TGTGCCAGCTGGGACAGGGGGCTAACTGGGAACACTGAAGCTTTCTTT. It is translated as CASWDRGLTGNTEAFF.

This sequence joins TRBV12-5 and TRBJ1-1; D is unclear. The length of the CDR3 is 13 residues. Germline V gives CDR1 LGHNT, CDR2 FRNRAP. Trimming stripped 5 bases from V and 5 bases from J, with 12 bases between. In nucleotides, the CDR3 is TGTGCTAGTGGTCTCCGGAGGGAGACTGAAGCTTTCTTT. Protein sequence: CASGLRRETEAFF. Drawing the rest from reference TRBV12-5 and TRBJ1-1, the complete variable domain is DARVTQTPRHKVTEMGQEVTMRCQPILGHNTVFWYRQTMMQGLELLAYFRNRAPLDDSGMPKDRFSAEMPDATLATLKIQPSEPRDSAVYFCASGLRRETEAFFGQGTRLTVV.

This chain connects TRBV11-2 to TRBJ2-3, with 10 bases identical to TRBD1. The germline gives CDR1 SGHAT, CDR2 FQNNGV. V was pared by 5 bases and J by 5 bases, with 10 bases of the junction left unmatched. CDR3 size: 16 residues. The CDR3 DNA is TGTGCCAGCAGCCCCGGGACAGGGGCGTTAATAGATACGCAGTATTTT. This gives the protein CASSPGTGALIDTQYF. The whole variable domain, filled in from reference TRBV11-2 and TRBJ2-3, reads EAGVAQSPRYKIIEKRQSVAFWCNPISGHATLYWYQQILGQGPKLLIQFQNNGVVDDSQLPKDRFSAERLKGVDSTLKIQPAKLEDSAVYLCASSPGTGALIDTQYFGPGTRLTVL.

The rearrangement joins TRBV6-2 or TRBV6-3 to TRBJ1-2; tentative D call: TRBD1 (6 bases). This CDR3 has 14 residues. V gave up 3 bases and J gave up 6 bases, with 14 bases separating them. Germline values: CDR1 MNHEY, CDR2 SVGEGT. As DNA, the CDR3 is TGTGCCAGCAGTTATGGGGGACATGGGAATGGCTACACCTTC. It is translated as CASSYGGHGNGYTF.

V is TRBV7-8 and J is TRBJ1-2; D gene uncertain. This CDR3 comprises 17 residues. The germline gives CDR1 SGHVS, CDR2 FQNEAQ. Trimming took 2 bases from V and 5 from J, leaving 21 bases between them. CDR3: CASSLIPAVVEMYGYTF. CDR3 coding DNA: TGTGCCAGCAGCTTAATTCCCGCTGTGGTGGAGATGTATGGCTACACCTTC.

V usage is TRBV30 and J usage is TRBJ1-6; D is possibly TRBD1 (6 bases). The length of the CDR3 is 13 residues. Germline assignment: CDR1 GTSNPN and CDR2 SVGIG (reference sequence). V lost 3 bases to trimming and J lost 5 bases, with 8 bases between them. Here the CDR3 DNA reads TGTGCCTGGAGGACAGGAAATAATTCACCCCTCCACTTT. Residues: CAWRTGNNSPLHF.

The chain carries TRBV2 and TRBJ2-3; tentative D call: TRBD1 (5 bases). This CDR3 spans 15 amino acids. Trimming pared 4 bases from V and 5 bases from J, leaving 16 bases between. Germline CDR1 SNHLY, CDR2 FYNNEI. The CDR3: CASSVQGLRKDTQYF. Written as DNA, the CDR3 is TGTGCCAGCAGTGTCCAGGGCCTTCGGAAAGATACGCAGTATTTT.

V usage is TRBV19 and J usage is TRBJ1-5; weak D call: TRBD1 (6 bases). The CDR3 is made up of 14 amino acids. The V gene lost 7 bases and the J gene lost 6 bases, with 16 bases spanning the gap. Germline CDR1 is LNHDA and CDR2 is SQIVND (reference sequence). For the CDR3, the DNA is TGTGCCAGTACCACCAGGGACATTCCTCAGCCCCAGCATTTT. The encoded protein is CASTTRDIPQPQHF.

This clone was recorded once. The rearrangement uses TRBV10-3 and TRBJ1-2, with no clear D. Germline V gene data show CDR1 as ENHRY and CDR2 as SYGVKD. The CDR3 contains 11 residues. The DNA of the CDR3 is TGTGCTACCGCCAGTAACTATGGCTACACCTTC. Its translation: CATASNYGYTF.

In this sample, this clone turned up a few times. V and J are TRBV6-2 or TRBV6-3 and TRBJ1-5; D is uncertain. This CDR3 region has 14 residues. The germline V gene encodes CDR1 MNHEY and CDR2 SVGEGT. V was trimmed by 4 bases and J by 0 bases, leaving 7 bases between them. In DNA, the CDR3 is TGTGCCAGCAGTTTTGTTAATAGCAATCAGCCCCAGCATTTT. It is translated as CASSFVNSNQPQHF.

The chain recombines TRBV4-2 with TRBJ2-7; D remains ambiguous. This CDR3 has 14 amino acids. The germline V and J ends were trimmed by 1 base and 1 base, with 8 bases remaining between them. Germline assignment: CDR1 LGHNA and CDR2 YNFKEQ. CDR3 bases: TGTGCCAGCAGCCAAGTTTTAGCTTCCTACGAGCAGTACTTC. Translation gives CASSQVLASYEQYF.

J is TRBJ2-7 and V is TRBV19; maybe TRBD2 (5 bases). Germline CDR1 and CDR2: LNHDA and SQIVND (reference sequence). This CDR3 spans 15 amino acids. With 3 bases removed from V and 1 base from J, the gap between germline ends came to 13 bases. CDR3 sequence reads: CASSISWERSYEQYF. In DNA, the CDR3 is TGTGCCAGTAGTATTTCGTGGGAGAGGTCCTACGAGCAGTACTTC. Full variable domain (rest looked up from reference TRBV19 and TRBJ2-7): DGGITQSPKYLFRKEGQNVTLSCEQNLNHDAMYWYRQDPGQGLRLIYYSQIVNDFQKGDIAEGYSVSREKKESFPLTVTSAQKNPTAFYLCASSISWERSYEQYFGPGTRLTVT.

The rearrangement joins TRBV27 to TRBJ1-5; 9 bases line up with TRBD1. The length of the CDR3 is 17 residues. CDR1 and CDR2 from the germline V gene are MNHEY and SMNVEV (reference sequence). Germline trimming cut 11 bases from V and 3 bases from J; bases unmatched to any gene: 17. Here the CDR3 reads CAPPGQGKRYTNQPQHF. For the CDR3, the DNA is TGTGCCCCGCCCGGACAGGGGAAGCGGTATACCAATCAGCCCCAGCATTTT.

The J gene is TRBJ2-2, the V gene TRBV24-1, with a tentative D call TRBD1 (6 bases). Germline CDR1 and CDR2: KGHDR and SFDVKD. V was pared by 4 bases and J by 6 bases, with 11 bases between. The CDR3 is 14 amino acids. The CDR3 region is CATSEVGAAGELFF. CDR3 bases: TGTGCCACCAGTGAAGTGGGGGCTGCCGGGGAGCTGTTTTTT.

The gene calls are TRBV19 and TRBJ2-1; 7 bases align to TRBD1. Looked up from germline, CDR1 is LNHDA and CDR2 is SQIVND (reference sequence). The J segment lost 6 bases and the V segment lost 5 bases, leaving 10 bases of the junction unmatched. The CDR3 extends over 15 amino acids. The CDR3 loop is CASSGRTGPGNEQFF. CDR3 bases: TGTGCCAGTAGTGGAAGGACAGGCCCGGGCAATGAGCAGTTCTTC.

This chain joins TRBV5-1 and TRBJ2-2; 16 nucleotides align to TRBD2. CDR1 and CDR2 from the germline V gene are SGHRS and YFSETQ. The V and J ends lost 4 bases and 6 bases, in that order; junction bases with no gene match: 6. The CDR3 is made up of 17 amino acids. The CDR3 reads CASSHGTSGRAPGELFF. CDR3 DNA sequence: TGCGCCAGCAGCCACGGGACTAGCGGGAGGGCCCCCGGGGAGCTGTTTTTT.

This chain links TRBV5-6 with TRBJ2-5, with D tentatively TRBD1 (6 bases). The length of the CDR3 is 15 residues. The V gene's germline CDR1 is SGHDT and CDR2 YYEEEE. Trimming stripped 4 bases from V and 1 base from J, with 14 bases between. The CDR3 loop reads CASSGMQGTQETQYF. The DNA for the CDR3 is TGTGCCAGCAGCGGGATGCAGGGGACCCAAGAGACCCAGTACTTC.

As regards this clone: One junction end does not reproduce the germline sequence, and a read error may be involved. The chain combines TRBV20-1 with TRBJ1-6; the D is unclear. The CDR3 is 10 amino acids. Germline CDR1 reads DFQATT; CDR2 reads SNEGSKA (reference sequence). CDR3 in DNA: TGCAGTGCTAGAGATCTGAGGGTTGGGTTT. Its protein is CSARDLRVGF.

CDR3 in DNA: TGTGCCAGTAGTATCTTTTACGCGGGAGAGGAATACGAGCAGTACTTC. The encoded protein is CASSIFYAGEEYEQYF. The gene calls are TRBV19 and TRBJ2-7; 7 nucleotides match TRBD2. The trim removed 3 bases at V and 4 bases at J, leaving 12 bases unmatched. The CDR3 is 16 residues long. Germline lookup yields CDR1 LNHDA and CDR2 SQIVND (reference sequence).